Shown below are 8 T cell receptor beta chains from a single sample sequenced in a study of T-cell reconstitution after alpha-beta-depleted transplantation in children. TCRbeta library construction was performed incorporating unique molecular identifiers. TCRdb called the PCR reads again in MiXCR, with one record for every CDR3 protein. The data show hundreds of thousands of distinct CDR3 sequences, about a sixth seen once. The sample in question was PBMCs, mostly from graft donor cells, obtained 360 days after TCRalphabeta/CD19-depleted stem cell transplant. The receptors stem from a male patient aged 2 to 9 who had a stem cell transplant for acute lymphoblastic leukemia, so the T cells may come from the graft donor.

This clonotype was counted only a few times. The chain carries TRBV6-2 or TRBV6-3 and TRBJ2-7; D is undetermined. V was pared by 0 bases and J by 4 bases, with 7 bases between. Germline CDR1 and CDR2: MNHEY and SVGEGT. CDR3 length: 13 amino acids. CDR3 DNA sequence: TGTGCCAGCAGTTACTCGAGCCCTTACGAGCAGTACTTC. Translated: CASSYSSPYEQYF.

The rearrangement joins TRBV7-9 to TRBJ2-5, with D possibly being TRBD1 or TRBD2 (5 bases each). The germline CDR1 and CDR2 sequences are SEHNR and FQNEAQ (reference sequence). V was pared by 5 bases and J by 3 bases, with 10 bases between. This CDR3 contains 13 residues. CDR3 nucleotides: TGTGCCAGCAGCCGGGACGGTAAAGAGACCCAGTACTTC. Protein product: CASSRDGKETQYF.

This clonotype was seen a few times. The rearrangement uses TRBV6-5 and TRBJ1-2; the D gene is possibly TRBD1 (6 bases). The V gene's germline CDR1 is MNHEY and CDR2 SVGAGI. The CDR3 has 12 amino acids. The CDR3 region is CVARRGGYGYTF. Here the CDR3 DNA reads TGTGTGGCCCGTAGGGGGGGCTATGGCTACACCTTC.

This clonotype occurred a few times. The junction and the germline gene differ at one end; a read error may be behind it. V is TRBV29-1 and J is TRBJ2-7; possibly TRBD1 or TRBD2 for D (6 bases each). This CDR3 is built from 11 residues. Per the germline V gene, CDR1 is SQVTM and CDR2 is ANQGSEA. CDR3 amino acids: CSGEQGGEQYF. In nucleotides, the CDR3 is TGCAGCGGTGAACAGGGAGGCGAGCAGTACTTC.

The J gene is TRBJ1-5, the V gene TRBV12-3 or TRBV12-4; D gene unclear. The length of the CDR3 is 12 residues. V lost 1 base and J lost 5, with 3 bases in between. The CDR3: CASSLEYQPQHF. In nucleotides, the CDR3 is TGTGCCAGCAGTTTAGAATATCAGCCCCAGCATTTT.

There are a few counts of this clonotype. The chain carries TRBV7-2 and TRBJ2-3; D tentatively reads TRBD1 or TRBD2 (5 bases each). Germline loops: CDR1 SGHTA, CDR2 FQGNSA. This CDR3 has 15 amino acids. With 2 bases removed from V and 6 bases from J, the gap between germline ends came to 15 bases. The CDR3 reads CASSLNGAGGDTQYF. In DNA, the CDR3 is TGTGCCAGCAGCTTAAACGGGGCAGGAGGCGATACGCAGTATTTT.

J is TRBJ2-1 and V is TRBV7-2, with 12 bases that match TRBD2. V trimming: 5 bases; J trimming: 9 bases; junction bases outside the gene matches: 8. Germline CDR1 is SGHTA and CDR2 is FQGNSA. The CDR3 totals 15 residues. The CDR3 protein is CASSPGGLAGIEQFF. In nucleotides, the CDR3 is TGTGCCAGCAGCCCCGGCGGACTAGCGGGAATTGAGCAGTTCTTC.

The gene calls are TRBV12-3 or TRBV12-4 and TRBJ2-7, with 7 bases matching TRBD2. CDR3 length: 13 amino acids. Germline trimming cut 6 bases from V and 3 bases from J; bases unmatched to any gene: 5. The CDR3 loop reads CASRPSGDYEQYF. DNA of the CDR3: TGTGCCAGCAGACCGAGCGGGGACTACGAGCAGTACTTC.